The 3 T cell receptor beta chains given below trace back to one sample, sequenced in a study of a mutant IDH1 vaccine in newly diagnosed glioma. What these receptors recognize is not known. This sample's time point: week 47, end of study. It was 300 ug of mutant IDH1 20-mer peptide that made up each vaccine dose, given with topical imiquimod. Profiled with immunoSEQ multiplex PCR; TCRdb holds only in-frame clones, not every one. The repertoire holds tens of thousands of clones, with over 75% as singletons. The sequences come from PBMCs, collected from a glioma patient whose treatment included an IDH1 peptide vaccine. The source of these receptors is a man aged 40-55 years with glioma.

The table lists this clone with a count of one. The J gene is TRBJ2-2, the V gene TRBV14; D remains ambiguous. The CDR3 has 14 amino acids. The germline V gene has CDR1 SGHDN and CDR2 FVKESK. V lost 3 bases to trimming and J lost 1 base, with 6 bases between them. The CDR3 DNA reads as TGTGCCAGCAGCCATAATATGAACACCGGGGAGCTGTTTTTT. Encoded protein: CASSHNMNTGELFF.

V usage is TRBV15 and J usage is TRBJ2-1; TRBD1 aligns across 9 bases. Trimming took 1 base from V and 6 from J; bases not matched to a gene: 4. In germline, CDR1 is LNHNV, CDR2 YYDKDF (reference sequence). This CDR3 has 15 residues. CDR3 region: CATSRGDREANEQFF. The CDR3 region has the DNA TGTGCCACCAGCAGAGGGGACAGGGAGGCCAATGAGCAGTTCTTC.

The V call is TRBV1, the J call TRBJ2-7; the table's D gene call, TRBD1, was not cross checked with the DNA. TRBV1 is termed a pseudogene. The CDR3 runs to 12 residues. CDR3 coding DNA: TGCACCAGCAGGGGACAGGTCTACGAGCAGTACTTC. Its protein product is CTSRGQVYEQYF.